The rows below give T cell receptor beta chains drawn from one sample of a study of T cells and copy number aberrations in small-cell lung cancer. Assay: immunoSEQ multiplex PCR; the TCRdb copy retains only in-frame clones and omits some. Altogether several thousand clones are present, 75% to 85% being singletons, with the ten largest covering 4.6%. The source material was normal tissue next to the tumor. The source is a woman aged 50 to 60 with small cell lung cancer. CDR3s include the opening cysteine and the closing phenylalanine or tryptophan. Each record gives: clone size, J gene, D gene, V gene, CDR3 protein, CDR3 DNA. The D gene is left open where the match is weak. Not all rows give a size; the values are once, few, many and, for expanded clones, a class.

abundance: -; j_gene: TRBJ1-2; d_gene: -; v_gene: TRBV6-5; CDR3aa: CASTKQGVGNYGYTF; CDR3nt: TGTGCCAGCACCAAACAGGGAGTGGGAAACTATGGCTACACCTTC
abundance: -; j_gene: TRBJ2-5; d_gene: TRBD2; v_gene: TRBV30; CDR3aa: CAWSGLAGRQETQYF; CDR3nt: TGTGCCTGGAGTGGACTAGCGGGCCGCCAAGAGACCCAGTACTTC
abundance: -; j_gene: TRBJ2-3; d_gene: -; v_gene: TRBV5-4; CDR3aa: CASSLSTDTQYF; CDR3nt: TGTGCCAGCAGCTTGAGTACAGATACGCAGTATTTT
abundance: -; j_gene: TRBJ2-5; d_gene: TRBD1; v_gene: TRBV5-4; CDR3aa: CASSSTGARETQYF; CDR3nt: TGTGCCAGCAGTTCTACAGGGGCTCGAGAGACCCAGTACTTC
abundance: -; j_gene: TRBJ2-7; d_gene: -; v_gene: TRBV27; CDR3aa: CASSSLGGTDYEQYF; CDR3nt: TGTGCCAGCAGTTCCCTCGGGGGAACGGATTACGAGCAGTACTTC
abundance: -; j_gene: TRBJ1-4; d_gene: TRBD1; v_gene: TRBV4-2; CDR3aa: CASSQAGTGQGNEKLFF; CDR3nt: TGTGCCAGCAGCCAAGCAGGCACTGGACAGGGCAATGAAAAACTGTTTTTT
abundance: -; j_gene: TRBJ2-1; d_gene: -; v_gene: TRBV18; CDR3aa: CASSPARLSTDEQFF; CDR3nt: TGTGCCAGCTCACCAGCTCGGCTTAGTACGGATGAGCAGTTCTTC
abundance: -; j_gene: TRBJ1-2; d_gene: -; v_gene: TRBV6-5; CDR3aa: CASSSQAGGNYGYTF; CDR3nt: TGTGCCAGCAGTTCCCAGGCAGGAGGAAACTATGGCTACACCTTC
abundance: -; j_gene: TRBJ2-7; d_gene: TRBD2; v_gene: TRBV5-1; CDR3aa: CASSLGGAASGSYEQYF; CDR3nt: TGCGCCAGCAGCTTGGGGGGCGCGGCTAGCGGTTCCTACGAGCAGTACTTC
abundance: -; j_gene: TRBJ1-5; d_gene: -; v_gene: TRBV4-1; CDR3aa: CASSQFLGSNQPQHF; CDR3nt: TGCGCCAGCAGCCAATTCTTAGGAAGCAATCAGCCCCAGCATTTT
abundance: -; j_gene: TRBJ1-5; d_gene: TRBD1; v_gene: TRBV6-5; CDR3aa: CASRKQGGQPQHF; CDR3nt: TGTGCCAGCAGAAAACAGGGGGGTCAGCCCCAGCATTTT
abundance: -; j_gene: TRBJ1-1; d_gene: TRBD1; v_gene: TRBV19; CDR3aa: CASIGQGAGTEAFF; CDR3nt: TGTGCCAGTATCGGACAGGGGGCGGGCACTGAAGCTTTCTTT
abundance: few; j_gene: TRBJ1-4; d_gene: -; v_gene: TRBV28; CDR3aa: CASRDEAVEKLFF; CDR3nt: TGTGCCAGCAGAGACGAGGCGGTGGAAAAACTGTTTTTT
abundance: -; j_gene: TRBJ1-5; d_gene: -; v_gene: TRBV6-6; CDR3aa: CASGRNSNQPQHF; CDR3nt: TGTGCCTCCGGACGGAATAGCAATCAGCCCCAGCATTTT
abundance: -; j_gene: TRBJ2-1; d_gene: -; v_gene: TRBV19; CDR3aa: CASSMGRLNEQFF; CDR3nt: TGTGCCAGTAGTATGGGAAGACTCAATGAGCAGTTCTTC
abundance: -; j_gene: TRBJ2-3; d_gene: TRBD2; v_gene: TRBV6-6; CDR3aa: CATGGIVLDTQYF; CDR3nt: TGTGCCACGGGGGGGATCGTATTAGATACGCAGTATTTT
abundance: -; j_gene: TRBJ1-2; d_gene: -; v_gene: TRBV30; CDR3aa: CAWSYGDHNYGYTF; CDR3nt: TGTGCCTGGTCTTATGGGGACCATAACTATGGCTACACCTTC
abundance: -; j_gene: TRBJ2-3; d_gene: -; v_gene: TRBV14; CDR3aa: CASSQDPGKTSTDTQYF; CDR3nt: TGTGCCAGCAGCCAAGATCCGGGCAAAACTAGCACAGATACGCAGTATTTT
abundance: -; j_gene: TRBJ2-2; d_gene: -; v_gene: TRBV19; CDR3aa: CASSAPGTDTGELFF; CDR3nt: TGTGCCAGTAGTGCCCCCGGGACTGACACCGGGGAGCTGTTTTTT
abundance: -; j_gene: TRBJ2-3; d_gene: -; v_gene: TRBV7-9; CDR3aa: CASSLAGSSTDTQYF; CDR3nt: TGTGCCAGCAGCTTAGCCGGCAGTAGCACAGATACGCAGTATTTT
abundance: -; j_gene: TRBJ1-5; d_gene: TRBD1; v_gene: TRBV7-9; CDR3aa: CASSSSGGNQPQHF; CDR3nt: TGTGCCAGCAGCTCCTCAGGGGGGAATCAGCCCCAGCATTTT
abundance: -; j_gene: TRBJ1-1; d_gene: -; v_gene: TRBV4-1; CDR3aa: CASSQAPTVNTEAFF; CDR3nt: TGCGCCAGCAGCCAAGCCCCGACGGTGAACACTGAAGCTTTCTTT
abundance: once; j_gene: TRBJ2-1; d_gene: TRBD1; v_gene: TRBV11-2; CDR3aa: CASSLQGAGSSYNEQFF; CDR3nt: TGTGCCAGCAGCTTACAGGGGGCCGGGAGCTCCTACAATGAGCAGTTCTTC
abundance: -; j_gene: TRBJ1-5; d_gene: -; v_gene: TRBV19; CDR3aa: CASIRIFGSNQPQHF; CDR3nt: TGTGCCAGTATTCGTATTTTCGGGAGCAATCAGCCCCAGCATTTT
abundance: -; j_gene: TRBJ2-3; d_gene: TRBD1; v_gene: TRBV5-4; CDR3aa: CASSPGQAIGTQYF; CDR3nt: TGTGCCAGCAGTCCCGGACAGGCGATTGGTACGCAGTATTTT
abundance: -; j_gene: TRBJ2-7; d_gene: TRBD1; v_gene: TRBV29-1; CDR3aa: CSVATGGSSYEQYF; CDR3nt: TGCAGCGTGGCCACAGGGGGCAGCTCCTACGAGCAGTACTTC
abundance: -; j_gene: TRBJ1-4; d_gene: TRBD1; v_gene: TRBV30; CDR3aa: CAWAHPTGGPSRGEKLFF; CDR3nt: TGTGCCTGGGCCCACCCGACAGGGGGCCCGTCGAGAGGCGAAAAACTGTTTTTT
abundance: once; j_gene: TRBJ2-1; d_gene: TRBD2; v_gene: TRBV5-1; CDR3aa: CASSSPRRGGTSRHNEQFF; CDR3nt: TGCGCCAGCAGCTCGCCTAGGAGGGGCGGGACTAGCAGGCACAATGAGCAGTTCTTC
abundance: -; j_gene: TRBJ2-5; d_gene: TRBD1; v_gene: TRBV28; CDR3aa: CASSAQRGRVETQYF; CDR3nt: TGTGCCAGCAGTGCCCAAAGGGGGCGTGTGGAGACCCAGTACTTC
abundance: few; j_gene: TRBJ1-2; d_gene: TRBD1; v_gene: TRBV30; CDR3aa: CAWSVQGADYGYTF; CDR3nt: TGTGCCTGGAGTGTGCAGGGGGCCGACTATGGCTACACCTTC
abundance: -; j_gene: TRBJ2-1; d_gene: TRBD2; v_gene: TRBV5-4; CDR3aa: CASSFSGRAHNEQFF; CDR3nt: TGTGCCAGCAGCTTTAGCGGGAGGGCTCACAATGAGCAGTTCTTC
abundance: medium-sized; j_gene: TRBJ2-1; d_gene: -; v_gene: TRBV4-1; CDR3aa: CASSQDGAELSYNEQFF; CDR3nt: TGCGCCAGCAGCCAAGATGGAGCGGAGCTTTCCTACAATGAGCAGTTCTTC
abundance: large; j_gene: TRBJ2-1; d_gene: -; v_gene: TRBV27; CDR3aa: CASSKINNEQFF; CDR3nt: TGTGCCAGCAGTAAGATTAACAATGAGCAGTTCTTC
abundance: -; j_gene: TRBJ2-6; d_gene: -; v_gene: TRBV5-1; CDR3aa: CVSSLDGRSGANVLTF; CDR3nt: TGCGTCAGCAGCTTGGATGGGCGCTCTGGGGCCAACGTCCTGACTTTC
abundance: few; j_gene: TRBJ1-1; d_gene: -; v_gene: TRBV11-3; CDR3aa: CASSAFVGQWTEAFF; CDR3nt: TGTGCCAGCAGCGCGTTCGTTGGGCAGTGGACTGAAGCTTTCTTT
abundance: -; j_gene: TRBJ1-3; d_gene: -; v_gene: TRBV7-8; CDR3aa: CASSLGSVGSSGNTIYF; CDR3nt: TGTGCCAGCAGCTTAGGTTCGGTGGGGAGCTCTGGAAACACCATATATTTT
abundance: few; j_gene: TRBJ2-5; d_gene: TRBD1; v_gene: TRBV25-1; CDR3aa: CASSEGQGQETQYF; CDR3nt: TGTGCCAGCAGTGAAGGACAGGGGCAAGAGACCCAGTACTTC
abundance: -; j_gene: TRBJ1-1; d_gene: -; v_gene: TRBV7-9; CDR3aa: CASSGEYTEAFF; CDR3nt: TGTGCCAGCAGTGGGGAGTACACTGAAGCTTTCTTT
abundance: few; j_gene: TRBJ2-7; d_gene: TRBD2; v_gene: TRBV9; CDR3aa: CASSPPVGSGSSYEQYF; CDR3nt: TGTGCCAGCAGCCCACCGGTGGGTAGCGGGAGTTCCTACGAGCAGTACTTC
abundance: -; j_gene: TRBJ2-1; d_gene: TRBD2; v_gene: TRBV5-1; CDR3aa: CASSSGGASNEQFF; CDR3nt: TGCGCCAGCAGCTCGGGAGGGGCAAGCAATGAGCAGTTCTTC
abundance: -; j_gene: TRBJ2-7; d_gene: TRBD2; v_gene: TRBV28; CDR3aa: CASSSAGRTYEQYF; CDR3nt: TGTGCCAGCAGTTCAGCGGGACGAACATACGAGCAGTACTTC
abundance: -; j_gene: TRBJ1-2; d_gene: -; v_gene: TRBV5-4; CDR3aa: CASSLRTNYGYTF; CDR3nt: TGTGCCAGCAGCTTGCGTACTAACTATGGCTACACCTTC
abundance: -; j_gene: TRBJ2-3; d_gene: TRBD2; v_gene: TRBV5-1; CDR3aa: CASSKTSGTTDTQYF; CDR3nt: TGCGCCAGCAGCAAGACTAGCGGGACCACAGATACGCAGTATTTT
abundance: -; j_gene: TRBJ1-2; d_gene: TRBD1; v_gene: TRBV6-5; CDR3aa: CASSYLGQGNNYGYTF; CDR3nt: TGTGCCAGCAGTTACCTGGGACAGGGAAACAACTATGGCTACACCTTC
abundance: -; j_gene: TRBJ2-3; d_gene: -; v_gene: TRBV7-3; CDR3aa: CASSPPSDTQYF; CDR3nt: TGTGCCAGCAGCCCCCCCTCAGATACGCAGTATTTT
abundance: -; j_gene: TRBJ2-7; d_gene: TRBD2; v_gene: TRBV2; CDR3aa: CASTGGELYPAEQYF; CDR3nt: TGTGCCAGCACCGGGGGGGAGCTCTACCCGGCCGAGCAGTACTTC
abundance: -; j_gene: TRBJ2-1; d_gene: TRBD2; v_gene: TRBV30; CDR3aa: CAWRVPSGSEQFF; CDR3nt: TGTGCCTGGAGGGTACCTAGCGGGAGTGAGCAGTTCTTC
abundance: -; j_gene: TRBJ1-2; d_gene: -; v_gene: TRBV29-1; CDR3aa: CSVVTDPNYGYTF; CDR3nt: TGCAGCGTTGTAACAGATCCTAACTATGGCTACACCTTC
abundance: -; j_gene: TRBJ1-1; d_gene: -; v_gene: TRBV2; CDR3aa: CASSPFTGEAFF; CDR3nt: TGTGCCAGCAGTCCGTTTACAGGCGAAGCTTTCTTT
abundance: few; j_gene: TRBJ1-3; d_gene: -; v_gene: TRBV10-3; CDR3aa: CAISGQGNTIYF; CDR3nt: TGTGCCATCAGTGGTCAGGGGAACACCATATATTTT
abundance: -; j_gene: TRBJ2-3; d_gene: -; v_gene: TRBV30; CDR3aa: CAWSGGTMGYTDTQYF; CDR3nt: TGTGCCTGGAGTGGGGGTACAATGGGTTACACAGATACGCAGTATTTT
abundance: -; j_gene: TRBJ2-1; d_gene: -; v_gene: TRBV27; CDR3aa: CASSLGQDNEQFF; CDR3nt: TGTGCAAGCAGTTTAGGGCAGGACAATGAGCAGTTCTTC
abundance: once; j_gene: TRBJ2-5; d_gene: TRBD2; v_gene: TRBV19; CDR3aa: CASSRGLATTQYF; CDR3nt: TGTGCCAGTAGTAGGGGACTAGCGACGACCCAGTACTTC
abundance: -; j_gene: TRBJ2-7; d_gene: -; v_gene: TRBV19; CDR3aa: CASSGGQINYEQYF; CDR3nt: TGTGCCAGTAGTGGAGGTCAAATCAACTACGAGCAGTACTTC
abundance: -; j_gene: TRBJ2-7; d_gene: -; v_gene: TRBV2; CDR3aa: CASTGLGSAEQYF; CDR3nt: TGTGCCAGCACCGGACTGGGATCCGCCGAGCAGTACTTC
abundance: -; j_gene: TRBJ2-1; d_gene: -; v_gene: TRBV12-5; CDR3aa: CASAKGVSSDYNEQFF; CDR3nt: TGTGCTAGTGCCAAAGGTGTCAGCTCTGATTACAATGAGCAGTTCTTC
abundance: -; j_gene: TRBJ2-1; d_gene: TRBD2; v_gene: TRBV5-1; CDR3aa: CASSTIAGSSYNEQFF; CDR3nt: TGCGCCAGCAGCACCATAGCGGGAAGCTCCTACAATGAGCAGTTCTTC
abundance: -; j_gene: TRBJ2-1; d_gene: -; v_gene: TRBV29-1; CDR3aa: CSVSVTFGIGNEQFF; CDR3nt: TGCAGCGTTTCCGTGACTTTCGGCATAGGCAATGAGCAGTTCTTC
abundance: once; j_gene: TRBJ1-1; d_gene: -; v_gene: TRBV7-2; CDR3aa: CASSLAPNTEAFF; CDR3nt: TGTGCCAGCAGCTTAGCACCAAACACTGAAGCTTTCTTT
abundance: -; j_gene: TRBJ1-6; d_gene: -; v_gene: TRBV11-3; CDR3aa: CASSTHPGGYNSPLHF; CDR3nt: TGTGCCAGCAGCACTCACCCGGGGGGCTATAATTCACCCCTCCACTTT